What follows are 10 T cell receptor beta chains derived from one specimen sequenced in a study of T cell responses to AZD1222 COVID-19 vaccine. Assay: immunoSEQ multiplex PCR; the TCRdb copy retains only in-frame clones and omits some. Here the sample spans 60,000 to 70,000 clones, 65% to 90% being singletons. This specimen was peripheral blood, taken on day 0 of AZD1222 vaccination. These receptors came from an adult in good health.

This clone occurred once. The rearrangement joins TRBV11-2 to TRBJ2-2; D remains ambiguous. The CDR3 consists of 13 residues. Trimming left V 5 bases short and J 5 bases short, with 9 bases between. The germline gives CDR1 SGHAT, CDR2 FQNNGV. The CDR3 DNA follows: TGTGCCAGCAGCCCCTTGCTGACCGGGGAGCTGTTTTTT. It translates to CASSPLLTGELFF.

In regard to this clone: Within the sample, other DNA sequences also encode this same CDR3. The rearrangement uses TRBV12-3 or TRBV12-4 and TRBJ2-5; no definite D call. This CDR3 comprises 11 residues. V lost 1 base and J 5 bases, leaving 2 bases between the germline ends. The CDR3 DNA is TGTGCCAGCAGTTTAGGGGAGACCCAGTACTTC. This codes for CASSLGETQYF.

V gene TRBV2 combines with J gene TRBJ1-2, with D uncertain. This CDR3 region has 15 residues. The germline gives CDR1 SNHLY, CDR2 FYNNEI. Trimming took off 2 bases at V and 0 bases at J, with 10 bases between the two ends. The CDR3 is CASSEQRTPNYGYTF. The CDR3 coding sequence is TGTGCCAGCAGTGAACAGCGAACTCCTAACTATGGCTACACCTTC.

The chain joins TRBV4-1 to TRBJ2-1; the D gene is possibly TRBD2 (5 bases). Germline values: CDR1 MGHRA, CDR2 YSYEKL. The CDR3 runs to 16 residues. The ends were cut back, 0 bases at V and 2 bases at J, with 11 bases in the middle. The CDR3 DNA sequence: TGCGCCAGCAGCCAAGAGGGAGCGGCCGCCTACAATGAGCAGTTCTTC. Its protein is CASSQEGAAAYNEQFF.

The chain uses TRBV9 and TRBJ2-7; TRBD2 aligns across 11 bases. The CDR3 sequence is 15 residues long. Germline loops: CDR1 SGDLS, CDR2 YYNGEE. V lost 2 bases and J lost 3; bases outside the gene matches: 4. The CDR3 loop is CASSVETSGVYEQYF. CDR3 nucleotides: TGTGCCAGCAGCGTGGAGACTAGCGGGGTCTACGAGCAGTACTTC.

As regards this clone: The sample carries other DNA sequences with the same CDR3. This chain joins TRBV20-1 and TRBJ2-5, with D possibly matching TRBD2 (5 bases). This CDR3 has 11 amino acids. Germline values: CDR1 DFQATT, CDR2 SNEGSKA (reference sequence). The CDR3 sequence: CSIRTGETQYF. The DNA for the CDR3 is TGCAGCATTCGGACGGGGGAGACCCAGTACTTC.

The chain employs TRBV3-1 (or the pseudogene TRBV3-2) and TRBJ1-1; D gene unclear. The CDR3 covers 15 residues. V lost 0 bases and J 8 bases, leaving 16 bases between the germline ends. Per germline, CDR1 LGHDT and CDR2 YNNKEL (reference sequence). The CDR3 DNA is TGTGCCAGCAGCCAAGAATTTGGAGGGTCAGCCGAAGCTTTCTTT. Its protein is CASSQEFGGSAEAFF.

This clone was observed once. The chain carries TRBV3-1 (or the pseudogene TRBV3-2) and TRBJ2-7, with 8 bases fitting TRBD2. Trimming at V came to 4 bases and at J to 3 bases, leaving 11 bases not matched to a gene. The CDR3 spans 16 residues. Germline V gene sequence: CDR1 LGHDT, CDR2 YNNKEL (reference sequence). In DNA, the CDR3 is TGTGCCAGCAGCCCCTCGGGGACTAGTCCCTTCTACGAGCAGTACTTC. It specifies CASSPSGTSPFYEQYF.

J is TRBJ2-7 and V is TRBV6-1, with 8 bases fitting TRBD1. CDR3 size: 15 residues. After removal of 2 bases from V and 2 bases from J, the junction contained 5 bases not matched to a gene. Germline CDR1 MNHNS, CDR2 SASEGT. The CDR3 bases are TGTGCCAGCAGTGAATCGGGACAGGAGACCTACGAGCAGTACTTC. This sequence encodes CASSESGQETYEQYF.

The chain recombines TRBV4-3 with TRBJ1-2; weak D call: TRBD1 (6 bases). Trimming left V 1 base short and J 3 bases short, with 12 bases between. Germline V gene sequence: CDR1 LGHNA, CDR2 YSLEER. The CDR3 has 15 residues. The CDR3 protein is CASSQGGQGYYGYTF. CDR3 DNA: TGCGCCAGCAGCCAAGGGGGGCAGGGGTACTATGGCTACACCTTC.